One and the same sample provided the 8 T cell receptor beta chains below, sequenced in a study of cytomegalovirus exposure and HLA in healthy donors. Assay used: immunoSEQ multiplex PCR; TCRdb lists only in-frame clones, some missing. The data show fewer than 250,000 clones, roughly 89% seen once. Sequencing was carried out using PBMCs. Every receptor here comes from a man aged 18 to 29 in good health and CMV-seronegative.

V usage is TRBV29-1 and J usage is TRBJ2-7; 8 bases are a match to TRBD1. This CDR3 contains 12 residues. CDR1 SQVTM and CDR2 ANQGSEA come from the germline V gene. J lost 4 bases, V lost 7 bases, and 6 bases had no gene match. CDR3 coding DNA: TGCAGCGCTCGGACAGGGACTTACGAGCAGTACTTC. Translated: CSARTGTYEQYF.

This rearrangement joins TRBV7-2 to TRBJ2-1; 9 bases fit TRBD1. Germline V gives CDR1 SGHTA, CDR2 FQGNSA. Trimming at V came to 5 bases and at J to 6 bases, leaving 5 bases not matched to a gene. This CDR3 is 14 amino acids long. CDR3 coding DNA: TGTGCCAGCAGCGCCCGGACAGGGGTCAATGAGCAGTTCTTC. Its protein product is CASSARTGVNEQFF. Full variable domain (remainder filled in from reference TRBV7-2 and TRBJ2-1): GAGVSQSPSNKVTEKGKDVELRCDPISGHTALYWYRQSLGQGLEFLIYFQGNSAPDKSGLPSDRFSAERTGGSVSTLTIQRTQQEDSAVYLCASSARTGVNEQFFGPGTRLTVL.

This chain links TRBV5-5 with TRBJ1-4; D not certain. Germline-derived CDR1 and CDR2 are SGHKS and YYEKEE (reference sequence). Trimming shortened V by 4 bases and J by 7 bases, and 11 bases separated the two germline ends. This CDR3 comprises 13 residues. The CDR3, as DNA: TGTGCCAGCAGCGGGGAGGACGGTGAAAAACTGTTTTTT. Residues: CASSGEDGEKLFF.

The chain uses TRBV29-1 and TRBJ2-5; TRBD2 might be the D (5 bases). Germline V gene data show CDR1 as SQVTM and CDR2 as ANQGSEA. V dropped 1 base and J dropped 4 bases, with 19 bases sitting between them. CDR3 length: 16 amino acids. In DNA form, the CDR3 reads TGCAGCGTTGAAGGGTTTTCTAGCCGGGCCTCAGAGACCCAGTACTTC. Protein sequence: CSVEGFSSRASETQYF. The entire variable domain, with the rest obtained from reference TRBV29-1 and TRBJ2-5, is as follows: SAVISQKPSRDICQRGTSLTIQCQVDSQVTMMFWYRQQPGQSLTLIATANQGSEATYESGFVIDKFPISRPNLTFSTLTVSNMSPEDSSIYLCSVEGFSSRASETQYFGPGTRLLVL.

In its sample, this clone was seen a few times. The rearrangement joins TRBV27 to TRBJ2-7; 10 bases line up with TRBD1. V lost 5 bases to trimming and J lost 3 bases; unmatched junction nucleotides: 4. Germline V gene data show CDR1 as MNHEY and CDR2 as SMNVEV (reference sequence). The CDR3 totals 14 residues. The CDR3 sequence: CASSLGQGLYEQYF. As DNA, the CDR3 is TGTGCCAGCAGTCTGGGACAGGGGCTCTACGAGCAGTACTTC.

The rearrangement joins TRBV6-5 to TRBJ2-7, with 7 bases matching TRBD1. Germline V CDR1 and CDR2: MNHEY, SVGAGI. This CDR3 has 15 residues. The J segment lost 1 base and the V segment lost 7 bases, leaving 10 bases of the junction unmatched. Written as DNA, the CDR3 is TGTGCCAGCACCCAAGGGACAGCCCAGTCCTACGAGCAGTACTTC. This codes for CASTQGTAQSYEQYF.

The CDR3 bases are TGTGCCAGCAGCGGGTATGGGGAGCTGTTTTTT. It translates to CASSGYGELFF. The chain combines TRBV6-5 with TRBJ2-2; D unresolved. With 6 bases removed from V and 8 bases from J, the gap between germline ends came to 7 bases. The CDR3 is made up of 11 amino acids. Germline assignment: CDR1 MNHEY and CDR2 SVGAGI.

The chain employs TRBV2 and TRBJ1-2; D call uncertain. V lost 8 bases, J lost 3 bases, and 13 bases lay in between. CDR1 and CDR2 (germline): SNHLY, FYNNEI. The CDR3 is 13 amino acids. CDR3 sequence (DNA): TGTGCCAGCTCTCGGACGGAGGACTATGGCTACACCTTC. Protein sequence: CASSRTEDYGYTF.